This TCR beta chain was sequenced during a study of blood T cell repertoires in COVID-19 (dated by TCRdb to about 2020). For the wider study: Collaborator samples came from the United States, Italy and Spain and covered acute and convalescent phases of COVID-19. Samples were obtained from the ongoing ImmuneRACE study (first 160 participants) and from roughly 1,300 subjects provided by 6 global collaborators. A freely available public database, intended as a resource for researchers studying the immune response to SARS-CoV-2, is where the repertoires were released. Subjects who had been exposed to COVID-19, were actively infected with it, or had recovered from it provided the deeply sampled blood TCRbeta repertoires that made up the dataset. The prospective study material was composed of cDNA or gDNA derived from T cells, B-cell-depleted T cells, or PBMCs. A de-identified subject ID, COVID-19 status, age in years and sex were almost always included in the sample metadata. Where HLA class I and class II types were available, the types were taken from metadata supplied by the sample provider, not from assay-based typing.

A second Seattle source provided samples from volunteer blood donors who had recovered from COVID-19. The collaborating institutions used their own protocols to collect whole blood in K2EDTA tubes. For TCRbeta analysis, collaborators shipped samples in one of three forms: frozen whole blood, isolated PBMCs, or DNA extracted from either of those sample types. Beyond this particular receptor, the publication reports: The amount of clinical and demographic metadata varied by source and participant and was provided uncurated.

The immunoSEQ Assay, a bias-controlled multiplex PCR, was used to amplify TCRbeta CDR3 regions from genomic DNA. The authors' pipeline ran thus. Nucleated cell counts per sample were estimated from amplification of reference gene primers within the assay. Sequence reads were collapsed and filtered to measure the absolute abundance of every unique TCRbeta CDR3 rearrangement. For each sample, productive Simpson clonality was calculated by taking the square root of Simpson's diversity index across productive rearrangements. What TCRdb holds here is the immuneACCESS table cut down to in-frame rearrangements. Part of the clones is not present; checked against another copy, under half of the missing clones reflect an unresolved V gene, and the others are unexplained. Clone size and the V and J calls come from that table; the DNA yielded D and trimming. Present in this sample are roughly 250,000 clones, about 88% of which were seen just once. Roughly 2% of the sample rests with the top ten.

The count of this clone is one. Its antigen is unknown. No clone much larger than this one lies a single base away; base qualities are absent. This sequence was found in a woman between 35 and 50 years old who had recovered from COVID-19. Sequenced material: peripheral blood.

Read as DNA, the sequence is TGTGCCAGCAGTGAAGCGTACAGGGGGCAGGGCTACACCTTC. Its amino acids are CASSEAYRGQGYTF. This receptor chain uses TRBV6-1 and TRBJ1-2; TRBD1 aligns with 9 central bases. CDR1 and CDR2 were assigned from the germline V gene as MNHNS and SASEGT. The cysteine opens and the phenylalanine closes a CDR3 of 14 amino acids. The only DNA kept is the CDR3, 42 bases in frame from the first base. V and J are trimmed by 0 bases and 8 bases, and the gene matches miss 4 bases of the junction.